This T cell receptor (beta chain) was sequenced for a study of monozygotic twins with inflammatory bowel disease. Used for each TCR library was roughly 3,700 ng of total RNA. TCRdb reprocessed the 5' RACE reads; each CDR3 protein has one entry and no DNA is given. The sample totals 300,000 to 350,000 distinct CDR3 sequences. Germline-derived CDR1 and CDR2 are SQVTM and ANQGSEA. The CDR3 extends over 14 amino acids. The origin of this receptor is a human donor with ulcerative colitis or Crohn's disease, or a healthy co-twin of an affected twin (not recorded which). V usage is TRBV29-1 and J usage is TRBJ1-2; no DNA is available, so the TRBD1 call from TCRdb remains unchecked. The sequenced sample consisted of blood. The CDR3: CSVDLDRGNYGYTF.